These 26 T cell receptor beta chains were all obtained from the same sample, sequenced in a study of T cell responses to AZD1222 COVID-19 vaccine. The assay was immunoSEQ multiplex PCR, and TCRdb's table has in-frame clones only and misses some. The sample holds about 140,000 clones; approximately 90% are singletons and the top ten take under 2.5%. The source was peripheral blood, collected on day 0 of AZD1222 vaccination. Receptor source: an adult in good health.

The genes are TRBV19 and TRBJ1-2, with no clear D. The ends were cut back, 3 bases at V and 3 bases at J, with 8 bases in the middle. Germline CDR1 is LNHDA and CDR2 is SQIVND (reference sequence). This CDR3 has 13 amino acids. This chain's CDR3 is CASSIDPYYGYTF. Here the CDR3 DNA reads TGTGCCAGTAGTATTGATCCTTACTATGGCTACACCTTC.

The V call is TRBV29-1, the J call TRBJ1-1; D not resolved. Looked up from germline, CDR1 is SQVTM and CDR2 is ANQGSEA. Trimming stripped 5 bases from V and 5 bases from J, with 18 bases between. This CDR3 comprises 14 residues. This CDR3 reads CSVKKGGLGTEAFF. In nucleotides, the CDR3 is TGCAGCGTTAAAAAGGGAGGGCTTGGTACTGAAGCTTTCTTT.

The chain links TRBV27 to TRBJ2-4; 9 bases are shared with TRBD2. Germline CDR1 MNHEY, CDR2 SMNVEV (reference sequence). This CDR3 contains 16 residues. With 1 base clipped from V and 6 bases from J, the junction kept 7 bases outside the gene matches. CDR3 bases: TGTGCCAGCAGTTTATACGCTAGCGGGACAACAAACATTCAGTACTTC. It specifies CASSLYASGTTNIQYF.

This chain uses TRBV6-5 with TRBJ2-1, with no clear D. CDR3 length: 14 residues. CDR1 is MNHEY and CDR2 is SVGAGI in the germline V gene. V was cut by 3 bases and J by 6 bases, with 12 bases left in between. The CDR3 nucleotides are TGTGCCAGCAGTTATCCTAGTATGGGCAATGAGCAGTTCTTC. Its protein is CASSYPSMGNEQFF.

This chain uses TRBV5-4 with TRBJ1-3, with D unclear. From germline, CDR1 is SGHNT and CDR2 YYREEE (reference sequence). This CDR3 has 14 amino acids. Trimming took off 0 bases at V and 2 bases at J, with 6 bases between the two ends. CDR3 DNA sequence: TGTGCCAGCAGCTTGGGGGGTACTGGAAACACCATATATTTT. Translating gives CASSLGGTGNTIYF.

This chain connects TRBV28 to TRBJ2-5; 13 bases align to TRBD2. The trim removed 5 bases at V and 4 bases at J, leaving 4 bases unmatched. Germline V gene data show CDR1 as MDHEN and CDR2 as SYDVKM. The CDR3 is made up of 15 amino acids. CDR3: CASSPRTSGRETQYF. In DNA form, the CDR3 reads TGTGCCAGCAGTCCCCGGACTAGCGGGAGAGAGACCCAGTACTTC.

This clone occurred a few times. The genes are TRBV6-5 and TRBJ1-1; 9 bases are shared with TRBD1. The junction had 12 bases not matched to a gene; V was cut back by 6 bases and J by 7 bases. The CDR3 covers 15 residues. Germline CDR1 is MNHEY and CDR2 is SVGAGI. In DNA, the CDR3 is TGTGCCAGCAGACCTACAGGGGGCGCAGGGGGTGAAGCTTTCTTT. Encoded protein: CASRPTGGAGGEAFF.

V is TRBV7-2 and J is TRBJ2-3; 10 bases fit TRBD2. This CDR3 comprises 13 residues. J was trimmed by 5 bases and V by 7 bases; bases with no gene match: 3. CDR1 SGHTA and CDR2 FQGNSA come from the germline V gene. The CDR3 region has the DNA TGTGCCAGCAAAGCGGGGGGGCAAGATACGCAGTATTTT. Amino acids: CASKAGGQDTQYF.

V usage is TRBV2 and J usage is TRBJ1-1; D unresolved. The CDR3 has 14 residues. Germline CDR1 reads SNHLY; CDR2 reads FYNNEI. V lost 4 bases, J lost 1 base, and 10 bases lay in between. The CDR3 reads CASSVRVGNTEAFF. DNA for the CDR3: TGTGCCAGCAGTGTCCGGGTGGGGAACACTGAAGCTTTCTTT. Looking up the rest from reference TRBV2 and TRBJ1-1 gives the full variable domain: EPEVTQTPSHQVTQMGQEVILRCVPISNHLYFYWYRQILGQKVEFLVSFYNNEISEKSEIFDDQFSVERPDGSNFTLKIRSTKLEDSAMYFCASSVRVGNTEAFFGQGTRLTVV.

In its sample, this clone was seen once. The genes are TRBV5-4 and TRBJ1-2, with no clear D. The CDR3 totals 14 residues. V was clipped by 0 bases and J by 2 bases, with 8 bases between them. Germline CDR1 SGHNT, CDR2 YYREEE (reference sequence). The DNA for the CDR3 is TGTGCCAGCAGCTTGGTACAGCAGAACTATGGCTACACCTTC. This sequence encodes CASSLVQQNYGYTF.

The chain has TRBV13 and TRBJ1-2; no clear D. With 1 base removed from V and 1 base from J, the gap between germline ends came to 19 bases. Germline CDR1 and CDR2: PRHDT and FYEKMQ (reference sequence). The CDR3 length is 18 residues. CDR3 amino acids: CASSLAFSTSMSNYGYTF. In DNA, the CDR3 is TGTGCCAGCAGCTTAGCCTTTTCCACAAGCATGAGTAACTATGGCTACACCTTC.

In its sample, this clone was seen once. The chain combines TRBV6-1 with TRBJ1-2; D is undetermined. Germline assignment: CDR1 MNHNS and CDR2 SASEGT. V shed 2 bases and J shed 4 bases, with 8 bases lying between them. This CDR3 region has 13 residues. For the CDR3, the DNA is TGTGCCAGCAGTGAACGACGATCCTATGGCTACACCTTC. Its translation: CASSERRSYGYTF.

V and J are TRBV7-3 and TRBJ2-5, with D perhaps being TRBD1 or TRBD2 (6 bases each). The CDR3 has 13 amino acids. V lost 5 bases and J lost 7, with 14 bases in between. Germline V gene lookup returns CDR1 SGHTA and CDR2 FQGTGA. CDR3 nucleotides: TGTGCCAGCAGCGGAACCCCGGGGGCGACCCAGTACTTC. Translating gives CASSGTPGATQYF.

V and J are TRBV2 and TRBJ2-6; TRBD1 matches at 7 bases. This CDR3 contains 15 residues. Unmatched junction bases numbered 0, after V lost 2 bases and J lost 2 bases. Germline CDR1 and CDR2: SNHLY and FYNNEI. CDR3 loop: CASSETGAGANVLTF. In DNA, the CDR3 is TGTGCCAGCAGTGAAACAGGGGCTGGGGCCAACGTCCTGACTTTC.

This clone was picked up a small number of times. The rearrangement joins TRBV6-1 to TRBJ1-1; D not certain. Germline lookup yields CDR1 MNHNS and CDR2 SASEGT. The CDR3 extends over 14 amino acids. V gave up 3 bases and J gave up 4 bases, with 12 bases separating them. CDR3 nucleotide sequence: TGTGCCAGCAGTGATCGGGAAGAGGGCACTGAAGCTTTCTTT. The encoded protein is CASSDREEGTEAFF.

This chain uses TRBV28 with TRBJ1-2; TRBD1 matches 9 bases. Germline CDR1 is MDHEN and CDR2 is SYDVKM. The CDR3 sequence is 16 residues long. The junction had 8 bases not matched to a gene; V was cut back by 2 bases and J by 4 bases. CDR3 bases: TGTGCCAGCAGTTTACCGGGACAGGGTTTTGTCTATGGCTACACCTTC. Protein sequence: CASSLPGQGFVYGYTF.

This clone was recorded only once. The genes are TRBV19 and TRBJ1-3; a possible D gene is TRBD1 (6 bases). Germline values: CDR1 LNHDA, CDR2 SQIVND (reference sequence). V was trimmed by 7 bases and J by 0 bases, leaving 13 bases between them. This CDR3 has 15 residues. The CDR3 protein is CASTPGHSSGNTIYF. In DNA form, the CDR3 reads TGTGCCAGTACCCCGGGACATAGCTCTGGAAACACCATATATTTT. Complete variable domain (other parts from reference TRBV19 and TRBJ1-3): DGGITQSPKYLFRKEGQNVTLSCEQNLNHDAMYWYRQDPGQGLRLIYYSQIVNDFQKGDIAEGYSVSREKKESFPLTVTSAQKNPTAFYLCASTPGHSSGNTIYFGEGSWLTVV.

This clone was found once. One end of the junction varies from germline; a read error may be responsible. V usage is TRBV28 and J usage is TRBJ2-1; 12 nucleotides agree with TRBD2. CDR1 and CDR2 (germline): MDHEN, SYDVKM. This CDR3 is built from 15 residues. The CDR3 nucleotides are TGTGCCAGCGGTTTCCGACTAGCGGGAGTTAATGAGCAGTTCTTC. This codes for CASGFRLAGVNEQFF.

The chain couples TRBV28 to TRBJ1-4; D is undetermined. V was pared by 5 bases and J by 8 bases, with 21 bases between. CDR1 and CDR2 from the germline V gene are MDHEN and SYDVKM. The CDR3 extends over 16 amino acids. The CDR3 DNA follows: TGTGCCAGCAGTCCTCCCCCGGGTCCCGGGTACGAAAAACTGTTTTTT. It yields the protein CASSPPPGPGYEKLFF.

The chain has TRBV5-1 and TRBJ1-1; D unresolved. This CDR3 spans 14 amino acids. From germline, CDR1 is SGHRS and CDR2 YFSETQ. The V end lost 1 base, the J end lost 7 bases, and 14 bases lay between the germline ends. DNA of the CDR3: TGCGCCAGCAGCTTGTCTACGGTAAGGAGTGAAGCTTTCTTT. Its translation is CASSLSTVRSEAFF.

V usage is TRBV5-1 and J usage is TRBJ1-5; no reliable D call. Trimming cost V 0 bases and J 5 bases, with 6 bases left between them. Per the germline V gene, CDR1 is SGHRS and CDR2 is YFSETQ. The CDR3 covers 13 residues. CDR3 DNA sequence: TGCGCCAGCAGCTTGGACCCTTATCAGCCCCAGCATTTT. Protein: CASSLDPYQPQHF.

V is TRBV5-1 and J is TRBJ2-1, with a possible D match to TRBD2 (5 bases). The CDR3 totals 23 residues. V lost 4 bases and J lost 0, with 35 bases in between. Germline CDR1 SGHRS, CDR2 YFSETQ. Written as DNA, the CDR3 is TGCGCCAGCAGCCAACTTGGATCCAGCGGAGGTGCCGGTGGTGTTGGCTCCTACAATGAGCAGTTCTTC. Translating gives CASSQLGSSGGAGGVGSYNEQFF.

V gene TRBV11-1 combines with J gene TRBJ2-7; D ambiguous. CDR1 and CDR2 from the germline V gene are SGHAT and FQDESV (reference sequence). V lost 5 bases to trimming and J lost 0 bases, with 8 bases between them. The CDR3 runs 13 residues. The CDR3 region is CASSGSASYEQYF. DNA of the CDR3: TGTGCCAGCAGCGGCTCAGCCTCCTACGAGCAGTACTTC.

The rearrangement links TRBV7-9 to TRBJ1-1; the D gene is possibly TRBD1 (6 bases). The CDR3 covers 13 residues. Germline values: CDR1 SEHNR, CDR2 FQNEAQ (reference sequence). V was cut by 4 bases and J by 6 bases, with 12 bases left in between. As DNA, the CDR3 is TGTGCCAGCAGCTCTGGACAGATACCTGAAGCTTTCTTT. It yields the protein CASSSGQIPEAFF. The full variable domain, with the rest looked up from reference TRBV7-9 and TRBJ1-1, is DTGVSQNPRHKITKRGQNVTFRCDPISEHNRLYWYRQTLGQGPEFLTYFQNEAQLEKSRLLSDRFSAERPKGSFSTLEIQRTEQGDSAMYLCASSSGQIPEAFFGQGTRLTVV.

The CDR3 sequence is CASSLAGGRGNGELFF. The CDR3 DNA is TGTGCCAGCAGTCTTGCAGGGGGCAGGGGTAACGGGGAGCTGTTTTTT. This rearrangement joins TRBV27 to TRBJ2-2; 8 bases are shared with TRBD1. V lost 5 bases, J lost 7 bases, and 12 bases stayed unmatched. This CDR3 comprises 16 residues. Germline V gene data show CDR1 as MNHEY and CDR2 as SMNVEV (reference sequence).

This clone has just a few counts. The J gene is TRBJ2-7, the V gene TRBV29-1, with a possible D match to TRBD1 (6 bases). This CDR3 contains 20 residues. Trimming took 4 bases from V and 3 from J, leaving 34 bases between them. CDR1 SQVTM and CDR2 ANQGSEA come from the germline V gene. CDR3 DNA: TGCAGCGTTGTATCTTCGACGAGGGGTACAATATCCAGGGGTATCTACGAGCAGTACTTC. Translated: CSVVSSTRGTISRGIYEQYF.